The 23 T cell receptor beta chains reported below all come from one sample, sequenced in a study of blood T cell repertoires in COVID-19. Produced via immunoSEQ multiplex PCR; TCRdb's table is partial and in-frame only. Of about 34,000 clones in the sample, around 77% were seen once. Material: peripheral blood. These receptors were collected from a human donor in a cohort sampled during active COVID-19.

The V and J genes are TRBV19 and TRBJ1-5; the match to TRBD1 covers 7 bases. Germline CDR1 is LNHDA and CDR2 is SQIVND (reference sequence). This CDR3 is 16 amino acids long. With 7 bases clipped from V and 2 bases from J, the junction kept 11 bases outside the gene matches. The CDR3 nucleotides read TGTGCCAGTACCCATCAGGGGCAGGGGGGCAATCAGCCCCAGCATTTT. Translated, it gives CASTHQGQGGNQPQHF.

V usage is TRBV6-5 and J usage is TRBJ1-4; possibly TRBD1 for D (6 bases). Germline V gene data show CDR1 as MNHEY and CDR2 as SVGAGI. This CDR3 comprises 14 residues. The V end lost 8 bases, the J end lost 8 bases, and 18 bases lay between the germline ends. The CDR3, as DNA: TGTGCCAGCCGCTACCGGGGGGCAAGGGAAAAACTGTTTTTT. Its protein product is CASRYRGAREKLFF.

The chain has TRBV7-2 and TRBJ2-3, with D hard to call. The CDR3 covers 13 residues. Trimming took off 3 bases at V and 1 base at J, with 5 bases between the two ends. Germline V CDR1 and CDR2: SGHTA, FQGNSA. For the CDR3, the DNA is TGTGCCAGCAGCTTCCTACGCACAGATACGCAGTATTTT. It translates to CASSFLRTDTQYF.

The chain is built from TRBV28 and TRBJ2-1; 8 bases map to TRBD2. CDR3 length: 16 amino acids. Trimming removed 6 bases from V and 7 bases from J; junction bases left unmatched: 14. Germline V gene lookup returns CDR1 MDHEN and CDR2 SYDVKM. In DNA, the CDR3 is TGTGCCAGCAGCTCGCCTATCAGCGGGAGTATGAATGAGCAGTTCTTC. This sequence encodes CASSSPISGSMNEQFF.

The CDR3 coding sequence is TGCGCCAGCAAGAACCAGGGCGGTGAAAAACTGTTTTTT. It encodes CASKNQGGEKLFF. The chain couples TRBV10-2 to TRBJ1-4; D is possibly TRBD1 (5 bases). Trimming removed 7 bases from V and 7 bases from J, with 13 bases in between. Germline V gives CDR1 WSHSY, CDR2 SAAADI. The CDR3 runs 13 residues.

This chain connects TRBV7-9 to TRBJ2-7; D is ambiguous. Trimming removed 2 bases from V and 5 bases from J, with 13 bases in between. This CDR3 has 14 residues. Germline V CDR1 and CDR2: SEHNR, FQNEAQ (reference sequence). CDR3 in amino acids: CASSLFSGSDEQYF. The CDR3 DNA sequence: TGTGCCAGCAGCTTATTCTCCGGGTCAGACGAGCAGTACTTC.

This chain links TRBV28 with TRBJ1-4, with 7 bases identical to TRBD1. Per germline, CDR1 MDHEN and CDR2 SYDVKM. The CDR3 length is 21 residues. The trim removed 1 base at V and 0 bases at J, leaving 17 bases unmatched. The CDR3 region has the DNA TGTGCCAGCAGTTTATTTCGGACAGGAATTTTTTGGGACGCAACTAATGAAAAACTGTTTTTT. Encoded protein: CASSLFRTGIFWDATNEKLFF.

The chain employs TRBV5-1 and TRBJ2-1; D not resolved. The CDR3 covers 15 residues. CDR1 is SGHRS and CDR2 is YFSETQ in the germline V gene. Trimming cost V 0 bases and J 0 bases, with 7 bases left between them. CDR3 in amino acids: CASSLEWSSYNEQFF. Written as DNA, the CDR3 is TGCGCCAGCAGCTTGGAGTGGAGCTCCTACAATGAGCAGTTCTTC.

In this sample, this clone turned up a few times. CDR3 sequence (DNA): TGTGCCAGCAGCGGCCGCCAGGCACAACTGGATACGCAGTATTTT. Its translation is CASSGRQAQLDTQYF. V gene TRBV21-1 combines with J gene TRBJ2-3; the table's D gene call, TRBD1, was not cross checked with the DNA. TRBV21-1 is a recognized pseudogene. The length of the CDR3 is 15 residues.

The chain couples TRBV7-2 to TRBJ2-7; D call uncertain. V shed 3 bases and J shed 5 bases, with 11 bases lying between them. The CDR3 has 13 residues. Germline CDR1 is SGHTA and CDR2 is FQGNSA. CDR3 protein: CASSFQGGNEQYF. CDR3 coding DNA: TGTGCCAGCAGCTTCCAAGGCGGCAACGAGCAGTACTTC.

This chain joins TRBV7-8 and TRBJ1-2; TRBD1 aligns across 11 bases. J was trimmed by 4 bases and V by 3 bases; bases with no gene match: 4. Germline assignment: CDR1 SGHVS and CDR2 FQNEAQ. The CDR3 extends over 15 amino acids. The CDR3 DNA reads as TGTGCCAGCAGCTTGGGACAGGGGGGCGCCTATGGCTACACCTTC. Translating gives CASSLGQGGAYGYTF.

This clone was recorded only once. The chain is built from TRBV5-6 and TRBJ2-7; D remains ambiguous. The CDR3 covers 13 residues. V lost 1 base, J lost 6 bases, and 11 bases lay in between. CDR1 is SGHDT, CDR2 YYEEEE, per germline. The CDR3 loop is CASSLMQVSEQYF. The CDR3 DNA is TGTGCCAGCAGCTTGATGCAGGTCAGCGAGCAGTACTTC.

This chain uses TRBV23-1 with TRBJ2-7; 8 bases are a match to TRBD2. TRBV23-1 is flagged as an ORF with uncertain function. This CDR3 comprises 15 residues. The V and J ends lost 0 bases and 2 bases, in that order; junction bases with no gene match: 3. In DNA form, the CDR3 reads TGCGCCAGCAGTCAATCGCGGGGGGCAGCCTACGAGCAGTACTTC. Amino acid sequence: CASSQSRGAAYEQYF.

The chain uses TRBV18 and TRBJ2-3; 9 nucleotides match TRBD1. There are 13 residues in the CDR3. J gave up 4 bases and V 6 bases, and 2 bases lay outside the gene matches. Germline CDR1 KGHSH, CDR2 LQKENI. The CDR3: CASSDRGSDTQYF. For the CDR3, the DNA is TGTGCCAGCTCGGACAGGGGTTCAGATACGCAGTATTTT. The whole variable domain, filled in from reference TRBV18 and TRBJ2-3, reads NAGVMQNPRHLVRRRGQEARLRCSPMKGHSHVYWYRQLPEEGLKFMVYLQKENIIDESGMPKERFSAEFPKEGPSILRIQQVVRGDSAAYFCASSDRGSDTQYFGPGTRLTVL.

This clone was seen once. This chain connects TRBV5-6 to TRBJ1-2, with TRBD1 matching 8 bases. The junction had 6 bases not matched to a gene; V was cut back by 3 bases and J by 8 bases. Germline CDR1 reads SGHDT; CDR2 reads YYEEEE. This CDR3 spans 13 amino acids. The CDR3 spells CASSWTGMEGYTF. The CDR3 DNA reads as TGTGCCAGCAGCTGGACAGGGATGGAGGGCTACACCTTC.

V gene TRBV5-1 combines with J gene TRBJ2-7; tentatively, D is TRBD2 (7 bases). The germline V and J ends were trimmed by 1 base and 6 bases, with 11 bases remaining between them. The germline gives CDR1 SGHRS, CDR2 YFSETQ. This CDR3 is built from 13 residues. CDR3 loop: CASSLRGAGEQYF. CDR3 coding DNA: TGCGCCAGCAGCTTGCGGGGGGCGGGCGAGCAGTACTTC.

The CDR3: CASSIRTGIGNQPQHF. As DNA, the CDR3 is TGTGCCAGCAGTATCAGGACAGGGATAGGGAATCAGCCCCAGCATTTT. The chain links TRBV28 to TRBJ1-5; 8 bases are a match to TRBD1. This CDR3 spans 16 amino acids. With V trimmed by 5 bases and J by 4 bases, 10 bases remained unmatched. Germline CDR1 MDHEN, CDR2 SYDVKM.

The chain joins TRBV6-5 to TRBJ1-1; TRBD1 matches at 8 bases. V trimming: 5 bases; J trimming: 2 bases; junction bases outside the gene matches: 7. Germline loops: CDR1 MNHEY, CDR2 SVGAGI. The CDR3 contains 15 residues. CDR3 DNA sequence: TGTGCCAGCAGTAGGGGACAGGCGATAAACACTGAAGCTTTCTTT. It encodes CASSRGQAINTEAFF.

The chain combines TRBV18 with TRBJ1-4, with a weak D call TRBD1 (5 bases). CDR1 KGHSH and CDR2 LQKENI come from the germline V gene. V was cut by 3 bases and J by 8 bases, with 13 bases left in between. The CDR3 is 14 amino acids. DNA for the CDR3: TGTGCCAGCTCACCGGGGGGTTGGGAAGAAAAACTGTTTTTT. As protein: CASSPGGWEEKLFF.

This clone was seen a handful of times. This chain uses TRBV6-5 with TRBJ2-3; 11 bases are shared with TRBD2. V lost 6 bases and J lost 7; bases outside the gene matches: 6. The germline gives CDR1 MNHEY, CDR2 SVGAGI. The CDR3 is made up of 14 amino acids. The DNA for the CDR3 is TGTGCCAGCAGACCGGGACTAGCGGTGCATACGCAGTATTTT. It yields the protein CASRPGLAVHTQYF.

The gene calls are TRBV19 and TRBJ2-3; 12 nucleotides align to TRBD2. V was clipped by 6 bases and J by 2 bases; unmatched bases: 6. The CDR3 length is 16 residues. Germline-derived CDR1 and CDR2 are LNHDA and SQIVND (reference sequence). The chain's CDR3 is CASRQLAGGPTDTQYF. In nucleotides, the CDR3 is TGTGCCAGTAGACAACTAGCGGGAGGTCCCACAGATACGCAGTATTTT. The full variable domain, rest sourced from reference TRBV19 and TRBJ2-3, is DGGITQSPKYLFRKEGQNVTLSCEQNLNHDAMYWYRQDPGQGLRLIYYSQIVNDFQKGDIAEGYSVSREKKESFPLTVTSAQKNPTAFYLCASRQLAGGPTDTQYFGPGTRLTVL.

This clone was recorded a few times. The V and J genes are TRBV5-1 and TRBJ2-7, with TRBD1 matching 7 bases. CDR1 and CDR2 (germline): SGHRS, YFSETQ. The CDR3 contains 16 residues. V lost 1 base and J lost 6; bases outside the gene matches: 13. CDR3 loop: CASSLTPTGLSIEQYF. CDR3 nucleotides: TGCGCCAGCAGCTTGACACCGACAGGGTTGTCCATCGAGCAGTACTTC.

The V gene is TRBV13, the J gene TRBJ2-7, with D possibly TRBD1 on 6 matching bases. V was trimmed by 5 bases and J by 3 bases, leaving 17 bases between them. Per germline, CDR1 PRHDT and CDR2 FYEKMQ (reference sequence). The CDR3 loop spans 15 amino acids. The CDR3 protein is CASSQAGTNSYEQYF. For the CDR3, the DNA is TGTGCCAGCAGCCAGGCCGGGACAAATAGCTACGAGCAGTACTTC.